A selection of T cell receptor beta chains follows, all from one sample in a study of shared clonotypes between healthy human individuals. Some clones are missing from TCRdb's copy, which holds only in-frame ones; the method was immunoSEQ multiplex PCR. The sample lists a few million clones, 85% to 95% seen once, with 0.35% to 0.45% in the top ten. Sequenced: naive CD4+ T cells from PBMCs. The receptors come from a man aged 18 to 30 in good health. Some clones in this sample may be carry-over from other donors' samples. Both conserved end residues are part of each CDR3. D genes are given only for firm matches. A clone size is listed for some rows: how often the clone was seen (once, few, many), or a class if it is expanded.

V gene	clone size	D gene	J gene	CDR3 DNA	CDR3 protein
TRBV11-2	NA	NA	TRBJ2-7	TGTGCCAGCAGCTTTTCTTATCTGGGAGCGTACGAGCAGTACTTC	CASSFSYLGAYEQYF
TRBV28	NA	NA	TRBJ2-2	TGTGCCAGCAGCAGCAACACCGGGGAGCTGTTTTTT	CASSSNTGELFF
TRBV2	NA	NA	TRBJ2-1	TGTGCCAGCTCGGAAGGCACCGGAGCATACAATGAGCAGTTCTTC	CASSEGTGAYNEQFF
TRBV5-1	NA	NA	TRBJ2-2	TGCGCCAGCAGCTTGGCCGGGTCTACCGGGGAGCTGTTTTTT	CASSLAGSTGELFF
TRBV28	NA	NA	TRBJ2-1	TGTGCCAGCAGTATAAGACGCTACGGTGAGCAGTTCTTC	CASSIRRYGEQFF
TRBV19	NA	NA	TRBJ2-5	TGTGCCAGTAGTCCCCGGAAGAGAGGAGTGGTTCAGACCCAGTACTTC	CASSPRKRGVVQTQYF
TRBV27	once	TRBD1	TRBJ1-1	TGTGCCAGCAGTTTCTCAATTGGACAGGGGGCGATAGTGCCTTTCTTT	CASSFSIGQGAIVPFF
TRBV6-5	NA	TRBD2	TRBJ2-1	TGTGCCAGCAGTTACGGTACTAGCGGGAGTGACAATGAGCAGTTCTTC	CASSYGTSGSDNEQFF
TRBV4-3	NA	TRBD1	TRBJ1-4	TGCGCCAGCAGCCAAGGACAGGGGGCAGACGAAAAACTGTTTTTT	CASSQGQGADEKLFF
TRBV5-1	NA	NA	TRBJ2-2	TGCGCCAGCAGCTTGGTTGGACCGAGCACCGGGGAGCTGTTTTTT	CASSLVGPSTGELFF
TRBV11-1	NA	NA	TRBJ2-7	TGTGCCAGCTGTAGCAGGACAAAGCCCTACGAGCAGTACTTC	CASCSRTKPYEQYF
TRBV15	NA	NA	TRBJ2-2	TGTGCCACCAGCAGCGGACGCCTCGGTCCCGGGGAGCTGTTTTTT	CATSSGRLGPGELFF
TRBV7-2	NA	TRBD1	TRBJ2-1	TGTGCCAGCAGACCAGGACAGGGGGCGCGGAGTGAGCAGTTCTTC	CASRPGQGARSEQFF
TRBV28	NA	TRBD1	TRBJ2-7	TGTGCCAGCAGTTTAGTCGGACAGGGGGCCTACGAGCAGTACTTC	CASSLVGQGAYEQYF
TRBV30	NA	NA	TRBJ1-1	TGTGCCTGGAGTGGGACAGCTCTCACTGAAGCTTTCTTT	CAWSGTALTEAFF
TRBV9	NA	NA	TRBJ2-1	TGTGCCAGCAGCGTAATGGGCTCCTACAATGAGCAGTTCTTC	CASSVMGSYNEQFF
TRBV28	NA	TRBD2	TRBJ2-2	TGTGCCAGCAGAAGGGGACTAGCGGGAGACACCGGGGAGCTGTTTTTT	CASRRGLAGDTGELFF
TRBV5-6	NA	NA	TRBJ2-7	TGTGCCAGCAGCCGCACCGAGGGGACACACTCCTACGAGCAGTACTTC	CASSRTEGTHSYEQYF
TRBV5-4	NA	NA	TRBJ2-7	TGTGCCAGCAGGACCGGGGGTGAGCCAGGGTACGAGCAGTACTTC	CASRTGGEPGYEQYF
TRBV4-1	NA	NA	TRBJ2-5	TGCGCCAGCAGCCACGGGAGTCAAGAGACCCAGTACTTC	CASSHGSQETQYF
TRBV7-2	few	NA	TRBJ1-5	TGTGCCAGCAGCTTAGGGGGGGCCATCAATCAGCCCCAGCATTTT	CASSLGGAINQPQHF
TRBV7-6	NA	NA	TRBJ2-5	TGTGCCAGCAGCTTAGCAGCGCCAGGGGGCTTGGCTAGCGGACAAGAGACCCAGTACTTC	CASSLAAPGGLASGQETQYF
TRBV5-4	NA	NA	TRBJ1-2	TGTGCCAGCAGCTTGCTTCGGGATGGCTACACCTTC	CASSLLRDGYTF
TRBV5-1	NA	TRBD1	TRBJ1-3	TGCGCCAGCAGCTCGACAGGGGATAGTGGAAACACCATATATTTT	CASSSTGDSGNTIYF
TRBV5-1	NA	TRBD1	TRBJ2-5	TGCGCCAGCAGCACGGGACAGGGGACAGAGACCCAGTACTTC	CASSTGQGTETQYF
TRBV5-1	NA	NA	TRBJ1-1	TGCGCCAGCAGCAAACAGGGAAAAGGGACTGAAGCTTTCTTT	CASSKQGKGTEAFF
TRBV7-3	NA	TRBD1	TRBJ2-3	TGTGCCAGCAGCTTATTGCAGGGGGTAAATACGCAGTATTTT	CASSLLQGVNTQYF
TRBV5-1	NA	NA	TRBJ2-1	TGCGCCAGCAGCTTGGATGTGAGCTCCTACAATGAGCAGTTCTTC	CASSLDVSSYNEQFF
TRBV4-3	NA	TRBD2	TRBJ2-3	TGCGCCAGCAGCCAAGGATTAGCGGGAGGGGCAGATACGCAGTATTTT	CASSQGLAGGADTQYF
TRBV9	NA	TRBD1	TRBJ1-5	TGTGCCAGCAGCGGGGACCCCAGACAGGGCCCCAATCAGCCCCAGCATTTT	CASSGDPRQGPNQPQHF
TRBV4-2	NA	NA	TRBJ1-1	TGTGCCAGCAGCCAAGGACTAAGGGGGACTGAAGCTTTCTTT	CASSQGLRGTEAFF
TRBV5-1	NA	TRBD1	TRBJ1-2	TGCGCCAGCAGCTTGCAAGGACAGGGATACTATGGCTACACCTTC	CASSLQGQGYYGYTF
TRBV6-1	NA	NA	TRBJ2-5	TGTGCCAGCACCCCGAGGGGCCGGGAGACCCAGTACTTC	CASTPRGRETQYF
TRBV11-2	NA	NA	TRBJ1-1	TGTGCCAGCAGCTTTCCCAACACTGAAGCTTTCTTT	CASSFPNTEAFF
TRBV7-9	NA	TRBD2	TRBJ2-1	TGTGCCAGCAGCTCAACACAGGGACTAGCTCTAAATGAGCAGTTCTTC	CASSSTQGLALNEQFF
TRBV15	once	NA	TRBJ1-5	TGTGCCACCAGCAGAGATTGGGGGCCTAATCAGCCCCAGCATTTT	CATSRDWGPNQPQHF
TRBV9	NA	TRBD1	TRBJ2-6	TGTGCCAGCAGCCCCCGGACAGGGTCGGGCACTGGGGCCAACGTCCTGACTTTC	CASSPRTGSGTGANVLTF
TRBV28	NA	NA	TRBJ2-7	TGTGCCAGCAGTTTTAGGACACTCTACGAGCAGTACTTC	CASSFRTLYEQYF
TRBV7-7	NA	NA	TRBJ2-1	TGTGCCGGCTCCTTTCAGGCCGGGAGTGAGCAGTTCTTC	CAGSFQAGSEQFF
TRBV6-1	NA	NA	TRBJ2-1	TGTGCCAGCAGCCTAGCGACCGACTTCTACAATGAGCAGTTCTTC	CASSLATDFYNEQFF
TRBV7-9	NA	NA	TRBJ2-3	TGTGCCAGCAGCCCCCGGACTCTCCGCACAGATACGCAGTATTTT	CASSPRTLRTDTQYF